This TCR beta chain comes out of a study of spatial heterogeneity in lung cancer. Study information: Untreated early-stage non-small cell lung cancer patients, 70 to 85 in total, were the donors. As counted in raw reads, each unique TCR and UMI combination appeared more than ten times on average.

Time point defined: blood at routine non-recurrence follow-up after resection. Extraction of whole RNA from tumor, nontumor lung or frozen PBMC preceded unsorted sequencing. The germline V gene has CDR1 SGHVS and CDR2 FQNEAQ. V shed 4 bases and J shed 8 bases, with 14 bases lying between them. The CDR3 is 13 residues long. Single TCR cDNA molecules each had their own unique molecular identifier. MiXCR, applied by TCRdb to the 5' RACE reads, yields one record per CDR3 protein. Among fewer than 60,000 distinct CDR3 sequences, under 8% were seen once, and the ten largest hold 35% to 45%. The origin of this receptor is a female donor with early-stage non-small cell lung cancer. Sequenced here: PBMCs, sampled at follow-up. The rearrangement links TRBV7-8 to TRBJ1-1, with a weak D call TRBD1 (5 bases). The chain's CDR3 is CASSSLRRGEAFF. Here the CDR3 DNA reads TGTGCCAGCAGCTCCCTACGACGGGGCGAAGCTTTCTTT. The full variable domain, its missing parts supplied by reference TRBV7-8 and TRBJ1-1, is GAGVSQSPRYKVAKRGQDVALRCDPISGHVSLFWYQQALGQGPEFLTYFQNEAQLDKSGLPSDRFFAERPEGSVSTLKIQRTQQEDSAVYLCASSSLRRGEAFFGQGTRLTVV.